A single sample is the source of the 19 T cell receptor beta chains below, sequenced in a study of long-term antiretroviral therapy in people with HIV. It was version v3.0 of the immunoSEQ assay that was run at survey level. Sequencing was performed with immunoSEQ multiplex PCR; in TCRdb, only in-frame clones are kept and a portion is missing. The sample holds 25,000 to 30,000 clones, roughly 80% seen once. This specimen was unsorted PBMCs, taken 3 years after starting antiretroviral therapy. These receptor sequences come from a man aged 35-49 years with HIV.

The chain links TRBV28 to TRBJ2-4, with a tentative D call TRBD2 (5 bases). The V end lost 6 bases, the J end lost 0 bases, and 15 bases lay between the germline ends. CDR1 MDHEN and CDR2 SYDVKM come from the germline V gene. This CDR3 is 16 amino acids long. CDR3 amino acids: CASRPTGELAKNIQYF. CDR3 in DNA: TGTGCCAGCAGACCTACTGGGGAGTTAGCCAAAAACATTCAGTACTTC.

Only a few counts were recorded for this clone. The J gene is TRBJ2-7, the V gene TRBV5-4; TRBD2 matches 7 bases. CDR1 and CDR2 (germline): SGHNT, YYREEE (reference sequence). The CDR3 has 15 residues. V trimming: 4 bases; J trimming: 2 bases; junction bases outside the gene matches: 9. DNA for the CDR3: TGTGCCAGCAGCGAGCTAGCGGCGGGGCCCTACGAGCAGTACTTC. It specifies CASSELAAGPYEQYF.

This sequence joins TRBV5-1 and TRBJ1-3; tentatively, D is TRBD1 (5 bases). CDR1 is SGHRS and CDR2 is YFSETQ in the germline V gene. V was trimmed by 2 bases and J by 1 base, leaving 13 bases between them. This CDR3 has 16 residues. CDR3 nucleotides: TGCGCCAGCAGCTTTGTAACTGGGGGATCTGGAAACACCATATATTTT. Its protein is CASSFVTGGSGNTIYF.

The V gene is TRBV30, the J gene TRBJ2-3, with TRBD2 matching over 10 bases. After removal of 2 bases from V and 1 base from J, the junction contained 3 bases not matched to a gene. CDR3 length: 15 amino acids. Germline CDR1 GTSNPN, CDR2 SVGIG (reference sequence). CDR3 sequence (DNA): TGTGCCTGGAGTAGAGGGACTAGCGGCACAGATACGCAGTATTTT. The encoded protein is CAWSRGTSGTDTQYF. The variable domain in full, completed from reference TRBV30 and TRBJ2-3, reads SQTIHQWPATLVQPVGSPLSLECTVEGTSNPNLYWYRQAAGRGLQLLFYSVGIGQISSEVPQNLSASRPQDRQFILSSKKLLLSDSGFYLCAWSRGTSGTDTQYFGPGTRLTVL.

This chain connects TRBV21-1 to TRBJ2-3; the table's D call, TRBD1, has no DNA check behind it. TRBV21-1 is assigned pseudogene status. The CDR3 covers 14 residues. The CDR3 loop is CASRRTGCTDTQYF. The CDR3 coding sequence is TGTGCCAGCAGGAGGACAGGTTGCACAGATACGCAGTATTTT.

The table lists this clone with a count of one. This chain links TRBV18 with TRBJ2-1; D ambiguous. Looked up from germline, CDR1 is KGHSH and CDR2 is LQKENI. The CDR3 is made up of 12 amino acids. Between the trimmed V and J ends, which lost 2 bases and 5 bases, there was a span of 4 bases. The DNA for the CDR3 is TGTGCCAGCTCACCAAGCCACAATGAGCAGTTCTTC. As protein: CASSPSHNEQFF. Combining the CDR3 with reference TRBV18 and TRBJ2-1 gives the whole variable domain NAGVMQNPRHLVRRRGQEARLRCSPMKGHSHVYWYRQLPEEGLKFMVYLQKENIIDESGMPKERFSAEFPKEGPSILRIQQVVRGDSAAYFCASSPSHNEQFFGPGTRLTVL.

V is TRBV15 and J is TRBJ2-5, with D unclear. Germline V gene data show CDR1 as LNHNV and CDR2 as YYDKDF (reference sequence). V lost 0 bases to trimming and J lost 3 bases, with 14 bases between them. This CDR3 is built from 16 residues. The CDR3 sequence: CATSRDYIYAEETQYF. CDR3 coding DNA: TGTGCCACCAGCAGAGATTACATTTATGCAGAAGAGACCCAGTACTTC.

The rearrangement links TRBV5-1 to TRBJ2-5, with no clear D. V was shortened by 5 bases and J by 2 bases, with 4 bases between the two germline ends. Germline CDR1 and CDR2: SGHRS and YFSETQ. The CDR3 sequence is 11 residues long. CDR3 sequence: CASRAQETQYF. CDR3 bases: TGCGCCAGCAGAGCTCAAGAGACCCAGTACTTC.

The J gene is TRBJ1-1, the V gene TRBV11-2; TRBD1 aligns across 8 bases. In germline, CDR1 is SGHAT, CDR2 FQNNGV. CDR3 size: 13 residues. The trim removed 5 bases at V and 5 bases at J, leaving 4 bases unmatched. This CDR3 is CASSRQGSTEAFF. CDR3 nucleotides: TGTGCCAGCAGCCGACAGGGGAGTACTGAAGCTTTCTTT.

The chain joins TRBV6-1 to TRBJ1-1, with D perhaps TRBD1 (6 bases). The CDR3 contains 14 residues. Germline CDR1 and CDR2: MNHNS and SASEGT. Trimming cost V 5 bases and J 2 bases, with 12 bases left between them. Written as DNA, the CDR3 is TGTGCCAGCAGTCCTCTGGACAGTAACACTGAAGCTTTCTTT. Residues: CASSPLDSNTEAFF.

The chain is built from TRBV29-1 and TRBJ1-4; D not resolved. This CDR3 has 15 residues. V shed 0 bases and J shed 6 bases, with 14 bases lying between them. Germline V gene sequence: CDR1 SQVTM, CDR2 ANQGSEA. The CDR3 DNA is TGCAGCGTTGAAGAGGGTATGGGGAGGGATGAAAAACTGTTTTTT. Translating gives CSVEEGMGRDEKLFF.

This sequence joins TRBV5-1 and TRBJ2-1; TRBD1 aligns across 7 bases. With 2 bases clipped from V and 7 bases from J, the junction kept 12 bases outside the gene matches. This CDR3 has 16 residues. Germline CDR1 and CDR2: SGHRS and YFSETQ. CDR3 sequence reads: CASSLNDRAPANEQFF. For the CDR3, the DNA is TGCGCCAGCAGCTTAAATGACAGGGCCCCCGCGAATGAGCAGTTCTTC.

The gene calls are TRBV28 and TRBJ2-7; maybe TRBD2 (7 bases). The CDR3 contains 15 residues. Trimming stripped 2 bases from V and 2 bases from J, with 13 bases between. CDR1 MDHEN and CDR2 SYDVKM come from the germline V gene. CDR3 coding DNA: TGTGCCAGCAGTTTAGGGGGCGGGGGAGCCTACGAGCAGTACTTC. Translated: CASSLGGGGAYEQYF.

The chain employs TRBV7-2 and TRBJ2-7; a weak D match, TRBD1 (7 bases). Germline values: CDR1 SGHTA, CDR2 FQGNSA. The CDR3 loop spans 14 amino acids. V was shortened by 7 bases and J by 3 bases, with 16 bases between the two germline ends. This CDR3 is CASTTRGQIYEQYF. As DNA, the CDR3 is TGTGCCAGCACCACGCGGGGACAGATCTACGAGCAGTACTTC.

V gene TRBV28 combines with J gene TRBJ2-3, with D tentatively TRBD1 or TRBD2 (5 bases each). V was clipped by 4 bases and J by 8 bases, with 10 bases between them. Germline V gives CDR1 MDHEN, CDR2 SYDVKM. This CDR3 is 12 amino acids long. The CDR3 region is CASSSLGTTQYF. CDR3 nucleotides: TGTGCCAGCAGTTCCCTCGGGACTACGCAGTATTTT.

This clone is classed as medium-sized (0.01 to 0.1%). The chain recombines TRBV14 with TRBJ2-1; maybe TRBD1 (7 bases). Germline lookup yields CDR1 SGHDN and CDR2 FVKESK. The CDR3 consists of 16 residues. The germline V and J ends were trimmed by 3 bases and 7 bases, with 19 bases remaining between them. In DNA form, the CDR3 reads TGTGCCAGCAGCCACCCAGGGGGGCCCGCAGGGAATGAGCAGTTCTTC. Protein sequence: CASSHPGGPAGNEQFF.

This CDR3 is CASRDGWDFPGEQYF. The CDR3 DNA is TGTGCCAGCAGAGACGGATGGGACTTCCCCGGCGAGCAGTACTTC. This rearrangement joins TRBV6-6 to TRBJ2-7; tentative D call: TRBD2 (6 bases). V gave up 6 bases and J gave up 6 bases, with 21 bases separating them. Looked up from germline, CDR1 is MNHNY and CDR2 is SVGAGI (reference sequence). This CDR3 comprises 15 residues.

This clone came up a few times. Here the CDR3 reads CASSEGYEQYF. The CDR3 DNA is TGTGCCAGCAGTGAGGGGTACGAGCAGTACTTC. The V call is TRBV7-9, the J call TRBJ2-7, with D possibly called TRBD1 or TRBD2 (5 bases each). Trimming removed 6 bases from V and 4 bases from J, with 7 bases in between. The CDR3 is 11 amino acids. Germline V gives CDR1 SEHNR, CDR2 FQNEAQ (reference sequence).

V and J are TRBV27 and TRBJ2-1; TRBD2 matches 7 bases. V lost 0 bases, J lost 8 bases, and 7 bases stayed unmatched. The CDR3 contains 15 residues. Germline assignment: CDR1 MNHEY and CDR2 SMNVEV (reference sequence). CDR3 sequence (DNA): TGTGCCAGCAGTTTATCGGGACTACCCTTGGATGAGCAGTTCTTC. Amino acids: CASSLSGLPLDEQFF.